The 19 T cell receptor beta chains listed next were all sequenced from one sample in a study of cytomegalovirus exposure and HLA in healthy donors. Researchers ran the PCR with 60 Vbeta and 13 Jbeta primers. TCRdb's copy holds only in-frame clones and misses some; the assay was immunoSEQ multiplex PCR. Among some 110,000 clones listed, roughly 74% were seen once. The sequencing sample was made of PBMCs. The receptors here all came from a man aged 35-49 years in good health and CMV-seronegative.

The chain has TRBV11-2 and TRBJ2-5, with D possibly matching TRBD1 (6 bases). The germline V gene has CDR1 SGHAT and CDR2 FQNNGV. The V and J ends lost 5 bases and 11 bases respectively, with 15 bases between them. The CDR3 length is 12 residues. In nucleotides, the CDR3 is TGTGCCAGCAGCGGTAACAGGGTTGAGCAGTACTTC. Amino acid sequence: CASSGNRVEQYF.

This chain uses TRBV4-1 with TRBJ2-3; maybe TRBD2 (6 bases). V gave up 1 base and J gave up 3 bases, with 14 bases separating them. The CDR3 length is 16 residues. Germline V CDR1 and CDR2: MGHRA, YSYEKL. The CDR3 DNA follows: TGCGCCAGCAGCCAAGGAGGGCGGGGTAGAACAGATACGCAGTATTTT. Translation: CASSQGGRGRTDTQYF.

The chain carries TRBV2 and TRBJ1-1; D is possibly TRBD1 (6 bases). CDR1 SNHLY and CDR2 FYNNEI come from the germline V gene. The V end lost 4 bases, the J end lost 4 bases, and 10 bases lay between the germline ends. The length of the CDR3 is 13 residues. For the CDR3, the DNA is TGTGCCAGCAGTGGTCAGGGGCCCACTGAAGCTTTCTTT. Amino acids: CASSGQGPTEAFF.

The chain links TRBV19 to TRBJ2-7; 7 nucleotides agree with TRBD1. The CDR3 has 14 residues. With 5 bases clipped from V and 4 bases from J, the junction kept 8 bases outside the gene matches. Germline loops: CDR1 LNHDA, CDR2 SQIVND (reference sequence). The CDR3 region is CASSRDSQDYEQYF. The CDR3 DNA is TGTGCCAGTAGTCGGGACAGCCAAGATTACGAGCAGTACTTC. Full variable domain (remainder filled in from reference TRBV19 and TRBJ2-7): DGGITQSPKYLFRKEGQNVTLSCEQNLNHDAMYWYRQDPGQGLRLIYYSQIVNDFQKGDIAEGYSVSREKKESFPLTVTSAQKNPTAFYLCASSRDSQDYEQYFGPGTRLTVT.

The chain combines TRBV2 with TRBJ1-1; possible D gene TRBD1, 6 bases. Germline V gene lookup returns CDR1 SNHLY and CDR2 FYNNEI. Between the trimmed V and J ends, which lost 5 bases and 8 bases, there was a span of 12 bases. The CDR3 length is 12 residues. The CDR3 spells CASSIDRWEAFF. The CDR3 region has the DNA TGTGCCAGCAGTATTGACAGGTGGGAAGCTTTCTTT. The variable domain in full, with the rest retrieved from reference TRBV2 and TRBJ1-1, is EPEVTQTPSHQVTQMGQEVILRCVPISNHLYFYWYRQILGQKVEFLVSFYNNEISEKSEIFDDQFSVERPDGSNFTLKIRSTKLEDSAMYFCASSIDRWEAFFGQGTRLTVV.

This clone was counted a few times. The rearrangement links TRBV12-5 to TRBJ2-7, with 12 bases that match TRBD1. Looked up from germline, CDR1 is LGHNT and CDR2 is FRNRAP. Trimming took 5 bases from V and 5 from J; bases not matched to a gene: 4. This CDR3 comprises 14 residues. This CDR3 reads CASGPGQGAHEQYF. CDR3 DNA sequence: TGTGCTAGTGGTCCGGGACAGGGGGCCCACGAGCAGTACTTC.

This clone was seen a handful of times. The CDR3 sequence: CASSLALRNNEKLFF. CDR3 DNA sequence: TGTGCCAGCAGCTTAGCGCTCAGGAACAATGAAAAACTGTTTTTT. This chain links TRBV7-9 with TRBJ1-4, with D unclear. The germline gives CDR1 SEHNR, CDR2 FQNEAQ (reference sequence). This CDR3 has 15 residues. V was clipped by 0 bases and J by 5 bases, with 10 bases between them.

V gene TRBV2 combines with J gene TRBJ1-1; no clear D gene. This CDR3 is built from 15 residues. The V gene's germline CDR1 is SNHLY and CDR2 FYNNEI. The V and J ends lost 1 base and 1 base respectively, with 10 bases between them. CDR3 in DNA: TGTGCCAGCAGTGAAGGGATAGGGAGGAACACTGAAGCTTTCTTT. Translated, it gives CASSEGIGRNTEAFF.

V gene TRBV15 combines with J gene TRBJ1-1; possibly TRBD1 for D (6 bases). CDR1 is LNHNV and CDR2 is YYDKDF in the germline V gene (reference sequence). V gave up 0 bases and J gave up 10 bases, with 12 bases separating them. CDR3 size: 13 residues. The CDR3 region is CATSRDQRGSAFF. For the CDR3, the DNA is TGTGCCACCAGCAGAGATCAGAGGGGGTCAGCTTTCTTT.

The CDR3 loop is CASSYEAARSPLHF. In DNA form, the CDR3 reads TGTGCCAGCAGTTATGAGGCGGCGCGGTCACCCCTCCACTTT. The chain uses TRBV6-6 and TRBJ1-6; D gene unclear. The CDR3 extends over 14 amino acids. Germline lookup yields CDR1 MNHNY and CDR2 SVGAGI (reference sequence). Trimming removed 3 bases from V and 10 bases from J, with 13 bases in between.

A remark on this clone: Distinct nucleotide sequences in the sample also encode this CDR3. CDR3 loop: CASSAGRGGNTIYF. In DNA form, the CDR3 reads TGTGCCAGCAGCGCAGGGAGGGGTGGAAACACCATATATTTT. The chain employs TRBV2 and TRBJ1-3, with D possibly matching TRBD1 (5 bases). This CDR3 is 14 amino acids long. Germline V lookup: CDR1 SNHLY, CDR2 FYNNEI. V gave up 6 bases and J gave up 3 bases, with 12 bases separating them.

This chain joins TRBV6-1 and TRBJ2-7; D is uncertain. The V and J ends lost 2 bases and 0 bases respectively, with 11 bases between them. There are 15 residues in the CDR3. Germline CDR1 MNHNS, CDR2 SASEGT. CDR3 loop: CASSERATFSYEQYF. In nucleotides, the CDR3 is TGTGCCAGCAGTGAAAGAGCCACCTTCTCCTACGAGCAGTACTTC.

The chain joins TRBV28 to TRBJ1-2; 8 nucleotides agree with TRBD1. The CDR3 sequence is 15 residues long. CDR1 and CDR2 (germline): MDHEN, SYDVKM. V lost 2 bases and J lost 4; bases outside the gene matches: 6. The CDR3 bases are TGTGCCAGCAGTTTAGGGGCCGGACAGGGCTATGGCTACACCTTC. Amino acid sequence: CASSLGAGQGYGYTF.

The V and J genes are TRBV13 and TRBJ2-5, with D perhaps TRBD2 (6 bases). From germline, CDR1 is PRHDT and CDR2 FYEKMQ (reference sequence). V was pared by 5 bases and J by 5 bases, with 21 bases between. The CDR3 length is 16 residues. The CDR3 nucleotides read TGTGCCAGCAGCCAGAGGAGGGGCAGCCGCGGCGAGACCCAGTACTTC. It yields the protein CASSQRRGSRGETQYF. The whole variable domain, filled in from reference TRBV13 and TRBJ2-5, reads AAGVIQSPRHLIKEKRETATLKCYPIPRHDTVYWYQQGPGQDPQFLISFYEKMQSDKGSIPDRFSAQQFSDYHSELNMSSLELGDSALYFCASSQRRGSRGETQYFGPGTRLLVL.

The J gene is TRBJ2-5, the V gene TRBV5-1; 10 bases map to TRBD1. The CDR3 length is 14 residues. The J segment lost 4 bases and the V segment lost 8 bases, leaving 8 bases of the junction unmatched. Germline CDR1 is SGHRS and CDR2 is YFSETQ. The CDR3 nucleotides read TGCGCCAGTAAACCGGGACAGGGGAGAGAGACCCAGTACTTC. Its translation: CASKPGQGRETQYF.

This clone appeared once. This rearrangement joins TRBV6-4 to TRBJ2-5, with a weak D call TRBD2 (6 bases). The CDR3 contains 18 residues. Germline V gives CDR1 MRHNA, CDR2 SNTAGT. V lost 2 bases, J lost 7 bases, and 26 bases lay in between. CDR3 in DNA: TGTGCCAGCAGTGACCCACCACGCTCGGGAAGGGGAGGCGGGACCCAGTACTTC. Residues: CASSDPPRSGRGGGTQYF.

V gene TRBV4-1 combines with J gene TRBJ2-3; TRBD2 matches at 10 bases. Unmatched junction bases numbered 9, after V lost 9 bases and J lost 3 bases. The CDR3 is made up of 15 amino acids. The germline V gene has CDR1 MGHRA and CDR2 YSYEKL. The DNA of the CDR3 is TGCGCCAGTAAACTCAGCGGGGGGGCGACAGATACGCAGTATTTT. Protein: CASKLSGGATDTQYF.

This clone appeared a few times. The gene calls are TRBV5-1 and TRBJ2-2; D uncertain. There are 15 residues in the CDR3. The V and J ends lost 1 base and 6 bases respectively, with 13 bases between them. Germline V gene lookup returns CDR1 SGHRS and CDR2 YFSETQ. CDR3 sequence reads: CASSLSPGLAGELFF. The CDR3 DNA is TGCGCCAGCAGCTTGTCGCCGGGTCTGGCCGGGGAGCTGTTTTTT.

The J gene is TRBJ2-5, the V gene TRBV7-2; 10 bases align to TRBD1. Trimming at V came to 2 bases and at J to 5 bases, leaving 5 bases not matched to a gene. Germline V gene sequence: CDR1 SGHTA, CDR2 FQGNSA. This CDR3 has 15 residues. The CDR3: CASSLRRGQGETQYF. CDR3 coding DNA: TGTGCCAGCAGCTTACGCCGGGGACAGGGGGAGACCCAGTACTTC.